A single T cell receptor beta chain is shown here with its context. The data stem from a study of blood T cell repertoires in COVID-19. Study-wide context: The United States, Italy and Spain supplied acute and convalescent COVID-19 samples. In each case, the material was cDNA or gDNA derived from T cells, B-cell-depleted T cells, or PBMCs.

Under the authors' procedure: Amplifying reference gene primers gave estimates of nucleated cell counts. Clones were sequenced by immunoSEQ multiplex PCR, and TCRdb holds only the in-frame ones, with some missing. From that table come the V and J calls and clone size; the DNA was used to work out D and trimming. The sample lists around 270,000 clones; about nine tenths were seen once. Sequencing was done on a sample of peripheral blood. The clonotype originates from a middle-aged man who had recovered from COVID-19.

The CDR3 sequence is CASSTHLAGGSLANYGYTF. CDR3 coding DNA: TGCGCCAGCAGTACTCACTTGGCGGGGGGATCCTTAGCTAACTATGGCTACACCTTC. The V and J genes are TRBV4-3 and TRBJ1-2; possibly TRBD1 for D (5 bases). V lost 6 bases and J 0 bases, leaving 26 bases between the germline ends. Germline V lookup: CDR1 LGHNA, CDR2 YSLEER. This CDR3 has 19 amino acids.